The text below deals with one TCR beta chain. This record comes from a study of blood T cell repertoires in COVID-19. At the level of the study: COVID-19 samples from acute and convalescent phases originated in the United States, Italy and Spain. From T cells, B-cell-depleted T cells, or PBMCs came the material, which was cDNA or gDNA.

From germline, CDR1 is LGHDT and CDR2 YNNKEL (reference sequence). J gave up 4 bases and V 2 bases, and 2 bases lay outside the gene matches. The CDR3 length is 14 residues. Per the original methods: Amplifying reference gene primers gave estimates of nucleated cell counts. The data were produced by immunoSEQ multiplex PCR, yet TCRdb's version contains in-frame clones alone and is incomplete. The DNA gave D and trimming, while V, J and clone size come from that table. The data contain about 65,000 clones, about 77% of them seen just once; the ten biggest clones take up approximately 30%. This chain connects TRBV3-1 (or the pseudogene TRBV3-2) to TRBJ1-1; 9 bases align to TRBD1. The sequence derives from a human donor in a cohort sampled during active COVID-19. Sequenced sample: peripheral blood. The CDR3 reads CASSQTDRGTEAFF. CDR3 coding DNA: TGTGCCAGCAGCCAAACGGACAGGGGCACTGAAGCTTTCTTT.